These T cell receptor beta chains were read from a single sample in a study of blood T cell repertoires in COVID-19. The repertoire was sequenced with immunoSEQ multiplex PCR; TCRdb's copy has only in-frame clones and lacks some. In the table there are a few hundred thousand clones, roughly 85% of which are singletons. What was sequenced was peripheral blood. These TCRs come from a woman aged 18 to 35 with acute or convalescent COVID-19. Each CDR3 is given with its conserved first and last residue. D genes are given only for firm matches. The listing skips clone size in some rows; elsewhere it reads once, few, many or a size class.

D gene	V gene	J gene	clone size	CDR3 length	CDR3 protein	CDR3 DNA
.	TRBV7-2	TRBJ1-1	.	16	CASSLMIGSPGTEAFF	TGTGCCAGCAGCTTAATGATCGGATCACCGGGCACTGAAGCTTTCTTT
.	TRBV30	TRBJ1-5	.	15	CAWSPQWQVDQPQHF	TGTGCCTGGAGTCCCCAGTGGCAGGTGGATCAGCCCCAGCATTTT
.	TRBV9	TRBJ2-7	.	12	CASADSNYEQYF	TGTGCCAGCGCGGACAGCAACTACGAGCAGTACTTC
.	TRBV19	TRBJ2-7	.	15	CASSIGQYLSYEQYF	TGTGCCAGTAGTATAGGGCAGTACCTTTCCTACGAGCAGTACTTC
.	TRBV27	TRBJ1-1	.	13	CASSFRGNTEAFF	TGTGCCAGCAGTTTTCGGGGGAACACTGAAGCTTTCTTT
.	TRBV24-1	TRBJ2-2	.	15	CATSITRANTGELFF	TGTGCCACCAGTATCACCAGGGCGAACACCGGGGAGCTGTTTTTT
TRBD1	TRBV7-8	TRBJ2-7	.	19	CASSLAPTLGKGAVYEQYF	TGTGCCAGCAGCTTAGCGCCAACGCTTGGGAAGGGGGCGGTATACGAGCAGTACTTC
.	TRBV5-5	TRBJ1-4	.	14	CASSLVPGNEKLFF	TGTGCCAGCAGCTTGGTGCCCGGTAATGAAAAACTGTTTTTT
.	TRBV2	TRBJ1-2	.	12	CASSPTGWGYTF	TGTGCCAGCTCCCCCACCGGTTGGGGCTACACCTTC
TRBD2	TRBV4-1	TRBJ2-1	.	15	CASSLAGVARNEQFF	TGCGCCAGCAGCCTAGCGGGGGTTGCGAGAAATGAGCAGTTCTTC
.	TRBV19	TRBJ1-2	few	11	CASSMADGYTF	TGTGCCAGTAGTATGGCGGATGGCTACACCTTC
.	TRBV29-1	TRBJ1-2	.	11	CSVAGAGGYTF	TGCAGCGTTGCAGGGGCGGGTGGCTACACCTTC
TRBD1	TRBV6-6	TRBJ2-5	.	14	CASVTPGGRGTQYF	TGTGCCAGCGTAACCCCAGGGGGCAGGGGGACCCAGTACTTC
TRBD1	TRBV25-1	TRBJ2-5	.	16	CASSDPGQAIQETQYF	TGTGCCAGCAGCGACCCGGGACAGGCTATCCAAGAGACCCAGTACTTC
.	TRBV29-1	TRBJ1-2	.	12	CSAYTQGEGYTF	TGCAGCGCATACACCCAAGGGGAAGGCTACACCTTC
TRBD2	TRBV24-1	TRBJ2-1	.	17	CATSDPQRESSYNEQFF	TGTGCCACCAGTGATCCGCAGCGGGAGAGCTCCTACAATGAGCAGTTCTTC
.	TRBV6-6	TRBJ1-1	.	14	CASTSPGNNTEAFF	TGTGCCAGCACTTCACCAGGGAATAACACTGAAGCTTTCTTT
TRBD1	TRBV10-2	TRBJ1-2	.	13	CATTLGTDYGYTF	TGCGCCACCACTTTGGGGACAGACTATGGCTACACCTTC
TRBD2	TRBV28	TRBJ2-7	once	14	CASSSTPSGEVQYF	TGTGCCAGCAGCTCTACCCCTAGCGGGGAGGTGCAGTACTTC
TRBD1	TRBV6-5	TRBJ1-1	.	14	CASGRGRVNTEAFF	TGTGCCAGCGGTAGGGGGCGCGTGAACACTGAAGCTTTCTTT
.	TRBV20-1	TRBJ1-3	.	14	CSASDPGTGNTIYF	TGCAGTGCTAGTGACCCAGGGACTGGAAACACCATATATTTT
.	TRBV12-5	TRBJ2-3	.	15	CASGFGGGPADTQYF	TGTGCTAGTGGTTTTGGGGGGGGGCCCGCAGATACGCAGTATTTT
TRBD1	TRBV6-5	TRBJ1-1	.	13	CASSSGQGLMAFF	TGTGCCAGCAGTTCAGGACAGGGATTGATGGCTTTCTTT
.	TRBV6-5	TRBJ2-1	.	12	CASSYGRREQFF	TGTGCCAGCAGTTACGGTAGGAGGGAGCAGTTCTTC
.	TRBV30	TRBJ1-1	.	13	CACDRHTNTEAFF	TGTGCCTGTGACAGGCACACGAACACTGAAGCTTTCTTT
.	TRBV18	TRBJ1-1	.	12	CASSPTGKEAFF	TGTGCCAGCTCACCCACAGGGAAGGAAGCTTTCTTT
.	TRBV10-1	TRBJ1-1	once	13	CASSPQVNTEAFF	TGCGCCAGCAGCCCACAGGTGAACACTGAAGCTTTCTTT
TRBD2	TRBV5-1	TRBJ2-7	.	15	CASSGGAGGGYEQYF	TGCGCCAGCAGCGGGGGGGCGGGAGGAGGCTACGAGCAGTACTTC
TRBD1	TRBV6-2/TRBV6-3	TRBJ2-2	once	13	CASSWTGTGELFF	TGTGCCAGCAGTTGGACAGGGACCGGGGAGCTGTTTTTT
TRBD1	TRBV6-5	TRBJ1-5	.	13	CASGRGSNQPQHF	TGTGCCAGCGGCAGGGGGAGCAATCAGCCCCAGCATTTT
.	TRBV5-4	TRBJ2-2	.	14	CASSLAGLVGELFF	TGTGCCAGCAGTTTAGCTGGCTTGGTCGGGGAGCTGTTTTTT
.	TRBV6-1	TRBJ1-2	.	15	CASSEVSGKKGGYTF	TGTGCCAGCAGTGAAGTTTCAGGGAAGAAGGGTGGCTACACCTTC
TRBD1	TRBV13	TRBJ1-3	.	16	CASSSRDRGAGNTIYF	TGTGCCAGCAGCTCCCGGGACAGGGGAGCAGGAAACACCATATATTTT
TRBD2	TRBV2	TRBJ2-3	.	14	CASSGERGTDTQYF	TGTGCCAGCAGTGGTGAGCGGGGTACAGATACGCAGTATTTT
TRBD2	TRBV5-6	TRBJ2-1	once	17	CASSLEMREWFGNEQFF	TGTGCCAGCAGCTTGGAAATGCGGGAGTGGTTCGGTAATGAGCAGTTCTTC
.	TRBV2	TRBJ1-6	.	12	CASSESLSPLHF	TGTGCCAGCAGTGAAAGCCTTTCACCCCTCCACTTT
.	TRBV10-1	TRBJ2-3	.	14	CASSYRDTTDTQYF	TGCGCCAGCAGTTACAGGGATACCACAGATACGCAGTATTTT
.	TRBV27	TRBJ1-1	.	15	CASTLSGGRNTEAFF	TGTGCCAGCACCCTATCGGGGGGGAGAAACACTGAAGCTTTCTTT
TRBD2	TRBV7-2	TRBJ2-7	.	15	CASSLDLAGSYEQYF	TGTGCCAGCAGCTTAGACCTAGCGGGTTCCTACGAGCAGTACTTC
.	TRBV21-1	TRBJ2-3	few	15	CASSKDGGITDTQYF	TGTGCCAGCAGCAAAGACGGGGGGATCACAGATACGCAGTATTTT
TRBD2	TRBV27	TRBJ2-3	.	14	CASSSLAGADTQYF	TGTGCCAGCAGTTCCTTAGCGGGAGCAGATACGCAGTATTTT
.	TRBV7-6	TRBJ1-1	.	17	CASSLLARGQKNTEAFF	TGTGCCAGCAGCTTACTGGCCCGTGGACAGAAGAACACTGAAGCTTTCTTT
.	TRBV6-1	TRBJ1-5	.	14	CASSEGRSNQPQHF	TGTGCCAGCAGTGAAGGGAGGAGCAATCAGCCCCAGCATTTT
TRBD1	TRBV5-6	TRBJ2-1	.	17	CASSSLGWTGSYNEQFF	TGTGCCAGCAGTTCTCTCGGCTGGACAGGGTCCTACAATGAGCAGTTCTTC
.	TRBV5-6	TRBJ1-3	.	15	CASSLEHRSGNTIYF	TGTGCCAGCAGCTTGGAACACCGCTCTGGAAACACCATATATTTT
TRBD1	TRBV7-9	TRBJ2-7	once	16	CASSLAPAGGNYEQYF	TGTGCCAGCAGCTTAGCGCCGGCAGGGGGCAACTACGAGCAGTACTTC
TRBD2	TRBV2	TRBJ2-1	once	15	CASSDTSETYNEQFF	TGTGCCAGCAGTGACACTAGCGAAACCTACAATGAGCAGTTCTTC
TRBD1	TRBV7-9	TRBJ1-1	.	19	CASSLDGTGGSFMNTEAFF	TGTGCCAGCAGCTTAGATGGTACAGGGGGCTCGTTCATGAACACTGAAGCTTTCTTT
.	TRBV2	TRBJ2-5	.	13	CASSTGTGETQYF	TGTGCCAGCAGTACAGGGACGGGGGAGACCCAGTACTTC
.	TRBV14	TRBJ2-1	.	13	CASSQDTTSRQFF	TGTGCCAGCAGCCAAGACACAACTAGCAGGCAGTTCTTC
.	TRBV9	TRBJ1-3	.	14	CASSPSGAGNTIYF	TGTGCCAGCAGCCCCTCGGGGGCTGGAAACACCATATATTTT
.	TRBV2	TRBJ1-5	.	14	CASSQGQLNQPQHF	TGTGCCAGCAGCCAAGGACAGCTAAATCAGCCCCAGCATTTT
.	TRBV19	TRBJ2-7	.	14	CASRPAVSSYEQYF	TGTGCCAGTAGGCCGGCGGTGAGCTCCTACGAGCAGTACTTC
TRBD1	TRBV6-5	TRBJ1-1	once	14	CASSPTGVNTEAFF	TGTGCCAGCAGTCCCACAGGGGTGAACACTGAAGCTTTCTTT
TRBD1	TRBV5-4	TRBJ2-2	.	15	CASSGTGLSTGELFF	TGTGCCAGCAGCGGGACAGGGTTGAGCACCGGGGAGCTGTTTTTT